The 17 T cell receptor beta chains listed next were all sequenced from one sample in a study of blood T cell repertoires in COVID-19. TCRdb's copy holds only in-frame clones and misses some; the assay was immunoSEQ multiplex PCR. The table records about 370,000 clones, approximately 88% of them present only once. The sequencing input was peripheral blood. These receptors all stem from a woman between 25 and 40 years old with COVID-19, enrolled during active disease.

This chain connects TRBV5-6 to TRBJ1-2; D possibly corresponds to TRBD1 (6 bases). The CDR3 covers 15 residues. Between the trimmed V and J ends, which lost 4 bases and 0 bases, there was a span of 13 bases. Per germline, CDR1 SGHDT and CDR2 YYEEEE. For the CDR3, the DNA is TGTGCCAGCAGCCCGGACGACAGGCCTAACTATGGCTACACCTTC. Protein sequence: CASSPDDRPNYGYTF.

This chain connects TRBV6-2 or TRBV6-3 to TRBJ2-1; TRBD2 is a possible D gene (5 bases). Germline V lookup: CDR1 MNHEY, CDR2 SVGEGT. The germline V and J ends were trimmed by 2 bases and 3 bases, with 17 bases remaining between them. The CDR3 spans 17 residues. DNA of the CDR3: TGTGCCAGCAGTTACAGAGATAGGAGCGGCTACTACAATGAGCAGTTCTTC. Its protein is CASSYRDRSGYYNEQFF.

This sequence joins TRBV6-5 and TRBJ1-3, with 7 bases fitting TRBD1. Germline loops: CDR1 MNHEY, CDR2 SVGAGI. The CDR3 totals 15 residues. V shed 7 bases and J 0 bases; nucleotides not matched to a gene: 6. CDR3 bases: TGTGCCAGCACCTACAGGGGTAACTCTGGAAACACCATATATTTT. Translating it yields CASTYRGNSGNTIYF.

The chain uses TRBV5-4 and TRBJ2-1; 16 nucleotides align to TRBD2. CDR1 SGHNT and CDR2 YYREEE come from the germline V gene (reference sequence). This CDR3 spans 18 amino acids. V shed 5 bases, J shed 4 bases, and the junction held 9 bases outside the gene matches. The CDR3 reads CASRYLGTSGGAYNEQFF. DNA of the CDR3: TGTGCCAGCAGATACCTCGGGACTAGCGGGGGGGCTTACAATGAGCAGTTCTTC.

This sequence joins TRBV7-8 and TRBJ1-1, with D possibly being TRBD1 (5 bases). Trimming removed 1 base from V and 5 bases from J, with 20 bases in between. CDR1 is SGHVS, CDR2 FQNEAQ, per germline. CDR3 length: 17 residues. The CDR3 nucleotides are TGTGCCAGCAGCTTAGAGCGAGGGACTCCCGTGTGGACTGAAGCTTTCTTT. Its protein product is CASSLERGTPVWTEAFF.

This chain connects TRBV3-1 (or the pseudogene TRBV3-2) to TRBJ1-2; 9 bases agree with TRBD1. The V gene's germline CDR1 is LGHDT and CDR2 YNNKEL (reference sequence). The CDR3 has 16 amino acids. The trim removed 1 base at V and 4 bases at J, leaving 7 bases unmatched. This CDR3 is CASSQALTGGGYGYTF. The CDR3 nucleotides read TGTGCCAGCAGCCAAGCTCTGACAGGGGGAGGCTATGGCTACACCTTC.

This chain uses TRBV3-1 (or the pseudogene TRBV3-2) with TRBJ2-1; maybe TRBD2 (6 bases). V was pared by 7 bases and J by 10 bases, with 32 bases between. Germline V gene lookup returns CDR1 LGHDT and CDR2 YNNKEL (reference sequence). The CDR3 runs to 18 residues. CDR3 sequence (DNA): TGTGCCAGCACAGGGTCGAAGGAGCGGGCGATCAAGTCGGCCGAGCAGTTCTTC. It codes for CASTGSKERAIKSAEQFF.

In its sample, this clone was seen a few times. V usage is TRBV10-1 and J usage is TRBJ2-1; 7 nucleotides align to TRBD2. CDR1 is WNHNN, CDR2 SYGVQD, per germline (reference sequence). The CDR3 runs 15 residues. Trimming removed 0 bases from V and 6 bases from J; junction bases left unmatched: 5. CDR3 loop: CASSESGGGPNEQFF. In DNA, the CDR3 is TGCGCCAGCAGTGAGTCTGGCGGGGGACCCAATGAGCAGTTCTTC.

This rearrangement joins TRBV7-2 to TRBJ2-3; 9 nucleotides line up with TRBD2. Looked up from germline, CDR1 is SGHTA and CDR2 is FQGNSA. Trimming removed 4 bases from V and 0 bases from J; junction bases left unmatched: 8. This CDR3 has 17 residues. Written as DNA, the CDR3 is TGTGCCAGCAGCTCCGCACCTAGCGGGGCCAGCACAGATACGCAGTATTTT. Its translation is CASSSAPSGASTDTQYF.

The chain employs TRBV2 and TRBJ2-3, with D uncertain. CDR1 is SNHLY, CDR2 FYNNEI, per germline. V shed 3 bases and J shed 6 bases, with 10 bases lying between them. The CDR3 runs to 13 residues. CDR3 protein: CASSDDFRDTQYF. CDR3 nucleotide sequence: TGTGCCAGCAGTGACGACTTTAGGGATACGCAGTATTTT.

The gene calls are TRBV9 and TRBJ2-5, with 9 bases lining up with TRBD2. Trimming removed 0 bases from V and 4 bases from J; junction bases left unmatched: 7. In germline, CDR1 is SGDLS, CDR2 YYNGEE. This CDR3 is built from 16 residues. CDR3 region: CASSVGGSGSGETQYF. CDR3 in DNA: TGTGCCAGCAGCGTAGGGGGTAGCGGGAGCGGAGAGACCCAGTACTTC.

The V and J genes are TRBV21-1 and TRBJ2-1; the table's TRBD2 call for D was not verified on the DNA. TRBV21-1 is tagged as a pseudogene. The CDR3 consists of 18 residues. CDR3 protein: CASSKVRTSGRSYNEQFF. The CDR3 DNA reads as TGTGCCAGCAGCAAAGTTCGGACTAGCGGGCGTTCCTACAATGAGCAGTTCTTC.

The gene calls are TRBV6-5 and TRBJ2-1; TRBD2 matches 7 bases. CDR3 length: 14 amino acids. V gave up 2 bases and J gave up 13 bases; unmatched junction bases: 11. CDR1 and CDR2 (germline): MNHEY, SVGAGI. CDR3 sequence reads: CASSYTQRGGAQFF. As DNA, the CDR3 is TGTGCCAGCAGTTACACGCAGAGGGGAGGGGCTCAGTTCTTC.

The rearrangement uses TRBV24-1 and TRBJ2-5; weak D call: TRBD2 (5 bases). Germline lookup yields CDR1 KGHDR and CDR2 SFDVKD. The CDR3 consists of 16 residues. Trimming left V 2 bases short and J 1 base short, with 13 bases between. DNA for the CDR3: TGTGCCACCAGTGATTCAAAGCGGAGAGCCCAAGAGACCCAGTACTTC. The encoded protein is CATSDSKRRAQETQYF.

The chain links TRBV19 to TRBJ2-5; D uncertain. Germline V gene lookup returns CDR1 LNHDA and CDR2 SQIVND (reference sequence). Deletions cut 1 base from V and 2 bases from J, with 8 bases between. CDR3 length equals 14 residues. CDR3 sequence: CASSIGRIQETQYF. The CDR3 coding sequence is TGTGCCAGTAGTATAGGGCGGATACAAGAGACCCAGTACTTC.

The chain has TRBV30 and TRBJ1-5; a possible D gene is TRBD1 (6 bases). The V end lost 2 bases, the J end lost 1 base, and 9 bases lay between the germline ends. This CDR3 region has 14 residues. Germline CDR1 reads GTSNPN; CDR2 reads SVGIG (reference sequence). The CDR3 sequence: CAWSPRGSNQPQHF. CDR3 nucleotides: TGTGCCTGGAGTCCCAGGGGAAGCAATCAGCCCCAGCATTTT.

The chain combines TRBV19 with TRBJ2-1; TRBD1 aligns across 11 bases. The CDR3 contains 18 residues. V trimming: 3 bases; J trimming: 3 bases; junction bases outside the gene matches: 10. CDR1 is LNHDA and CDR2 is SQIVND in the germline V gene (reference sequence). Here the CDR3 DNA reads TGTGCCAGTAGTATTTTCCACGGACAGGGGGCTATCTACAATGAGCAGTTCTTC. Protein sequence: CASSIFHGQGAIYNEQFF.